This T cell receptor beta chain was recorded in a study of blood T cells in healthy people across ages. For the second PCR, which ran for 7 to 11 cycles, a sample-barcoded 5' primer and a J-beta primer mix were used. Each cDNA molecule, via a template-switch adaptor with 12 random nucleotides, was tagged. A single record per CDR3 protein comes from TCRdb applying MiXCR to the 5' RACE reads. The sample has around 900,000 distinct CDR3 sequences, roughly 51% seen once. The study recruited healthy Caucasian donors from Russia who were aged about 6 to 100. Per-sample PBMC isolation yielded at least 7 million cells. Findings and caveats of the study: The long-lived group displayed more naive CD4+ cells, plus higher diversity, than the aged donors did.

The CDR3 is made up of 13 amino acids. Germline CDR1 and CDR2: SGDLS and YYNGEE. With respect to this clonotype: Its antigen remains unknown.

The chain has TRBV9 and TRBJ2-7; D remains ambiguous. The J call may be mistaken, given a closer DNA end match to TRBJ2-5. The receptor's source is a woman aged 55-70 years in good health. Sequencing was done on a sample of blood. The DNA of the CDR3 is TGTGCCAGCAGCCCTAACATTGGTGGGACCCAGTACTTC. It translates to CASSPNIGGTQYF.